These 14 T cell receptor beta chains were sequenced from one sample in a study of CD8+ T cells in alopecia areata. Sequencing templates came from extracted RNA that was reverse transcribed into cDNA. Profiled with immunoSEQ multiplex PCR; TCRdb holds only in-frame clones, not every one. The sample has about 140,000 clones; approximately 50% are singletons. The sequenced sample was CD4+ T cells sorted from blood, obtained at week 0. The receptors shown here come from a human donor with alopecia areata.

V and J are TRBV7-2 and TRBJ1-2; TRBD1 might be the D (5 bases). The V gene's germline CDR1 is SGHTA and CDR2 FQGNSA. The CDR3 is 13 residues long. V dropped 5 bases and J dropped 5 bases, with 12 bases sitting between them. The CDR3, as DNA: TGTGCCAGCAGCAGACAGCTCCTATATGGCTACACCTTC. Translating gives CASSRQLLYGYTF.

The chain links TRBV29-1 to TRBJ2-1, with D possibly TRBD1 on 6 matching bases. There are 14 residues in the CDR3. Per germline, CDR1 SQVTM and CDR2 ANQGSEA. V was clipped by 7 bases and J by 7 bases, with 20 bases between them. The CDR3, as DNA: TGCAGCGCCAGAGACAGGATAATTGTGAATGAGCAGTTCTTC. This gives the protein CSARDRIIVNEQFF.

The chain carries TRBV14 and TRBJ2-1; a weak D match, TRBD1 (5 bases). Per the germline V gene, CDR1 is SGHDN and CDR2 is FVKESK. Deletions cut 4 bases from V and 5 bases from J, with 12 bases between. This CDR3 region has 14 residues. The CDR3 is CASSRQLINNEQFF. CDR3 in DNA: TGTGCCAGCAGCCGACAGCTAATCAACAATGAGCAGTTCTTC. The full variable domain, in which reference TRBV14 and TRBJ2-1 provide the parts outside the CDR3, is EAGVTQFPSHSVIEKGQTVTLRCDPISGHDNLYWYRRVMGKEIKFLLHFVKESKQDESGMPNNRFLAERTGGTYSTLKVQPAELEDSGVYFCASSRQLINNEQFFGPGTRLTVL.

The V gene is TRBV29-1, the J gene TRBJ1-2; 9 nucleotides line up with TRBD1. CDR3 size: 15 residues. Germline V CDR1 and CDR2: SQVTM, ANQGSEA. V lost 5 bases to trimming and J lost 4 bases; unmatched junction nucleotides: 11. CDR3 sequence: CSVYIQGAVGYGYTF. DNA for the CDR3: TGCAGCGTTTACATACAGGGGGCAGTAGGCTATGGCTACACCTTC.

The chain has TRBV5-4 and TRBJ2-1; 10 bases match TRBD2. CDR1 is SGHNT, CDR2 YYREEE, per germline (reference sequence). The CDR3 consists of 19 residues. With 4 bases clipped from V and 0 bases from J, the junction kept 13 bases outside the gene matches. The CDR3 sequence is CASSPGTSASKSSYNEQFF. The DNA for the CDR3 is TGTGCCAGCAGCCCCGGGACTAGCGCTTCAAAGAGCTCCTACAATGAGCAGTTCTTC. The full variable domain, rest sourced from reference TRBV5-4 and TRBJ2-1, is ETGVTQSPTHLIKTRGQQVTLRCSSQSGHNTVSWYQQALGQGPQFIFQYYREEENGRGNFPPRFSGLQFPNYSSELNVNALELDDSALYLCASSPGTSASKSSYNEQFFGPGTRLTVL.

CDR3 region: CASSLAIAQPQHF. As DNA, the CDR3 is TGTGCCAGCAGCTTAGCGATTGCCCAGCCCCAGCATTTT. The genes are TRBV7-2 and TRBJ1-5, with D unclear. CDR1 is SGHTA, CDR2 FQGNSA, per germline. The CDR3 extends over 13 amino acids. Trimming removed 0 bases at V and 7 bases at J, with 7 bases between.

This chain connects TRBV5-4 to TRBJ2-1, with TRBD2 matching 10 bases. Losses at the gene ends were 0 bases for V and 7 bases for J; bases not matched to a gene: 7. This CDR3 spans 16 amino acids. In germline, CDR1 is SGHNT, CDR2 YYREEE (reference sequence). CDR3 in amino acids: CASSLAGTSGTNEQFF. The CDR3 DNA reads as TGTGCCAGCAGCTTGGCCGGCACTAGCGGGACAAATGAGCAGTTCTTC.

The chain combines TRBV2 with TRBJ1-2; weak D call: TRBD1 (5 bases). Per the germline V gene, CDR1 is SNHLY and CDR2 is FYNNEI. V was shortened by 3 bases and J by 8 bases, with 7 bases between the two germline ends. The CDR3 is made up of 11 amino acids. CDR3: CASSDRAGYTF. CDR3 DNA: TGTGCCAGCAGTGACAGGGCCGGCTACACCTTC.

The chain carries TRBV15 and TRBJ2-1; no definite D call. CDR1 and CDR2 (germline): LNHNV, YYDKDF (reference sequence). V was trimmed by 1 base and J by 7 bases, leaving 8 bases between them. The CDR3 consists of 13 residues. The CDR3 spells CATSRGSKNEQFF. CDR3 nucleotides: TGTGCCACCAGCAGAGGGTCGAAGAATGAGCAGTTCTTC.

The genes are TRBV7-3 and TRBJ2-5; D is unresolved. Germline V gene lookup returns CDR1 SGHTA and CDR2 FQGTGA. The CDR3 length is 13 residues. Trimming shortened V by 5 bases and J by 4 bases, and 11 bases separated the two germline ends. CDR3: CASSPGVLETQYF. CDR3 nucleotides: TGTGCCAGCAGCCCTGGGGTTTTAGAGACCCAGTACTTC. The whole variable domain, filled in from reference TRBV7-3 and TRBJ2-5, reads GAGVSQTPSNKVTEKGKYVELRCDPISGHTALYWYRQSLGQGPEFLIYFQGTGAADDSGLPNDRFFAVRPEGSVSTLKIQRTERGDSAVYLCASSPGVLETQYFGPGTRLLVL.

V gene TRBV30 combines with J gene TRBJ2-5; 8 bases align to TRBD1. Trimming removed 4 bases from V and 1 base from J; junction bases left unmatched: 5. The V gene's germline CDR1 is GTSNPN and CDR2 SVGIG (reference sequence). The CDR3 loop spans 14 amino acids. The CDR3 protein is CAWIRTGGQETQYF. The CDR3, as DNA: TGTGCCTGGATTCGAACAGGGGGCCAAGAGACCCAGTACTTC.

This clone showed up just a few times. This chain uses TRBV6-5 with TRBJ1-1; 8 bases map to TRBD1. The CDR3 runs to 15 residues. Germline CDR1 is MNHEY and CDR2 is SVGAGI. V shed 6 bases, J shed 4 bases, and the junction held 10 bases outside the gene matches. The chain's CDR3 is CASRLNRGTSTEAFF. The DNA for the CDR3 is TGTGCCAGCAGACTTAACAGGGGGACGAGCACTGAAGCTTTCTTT.

This clone showed up just once. Here the CDR3 DNA reads TGTGCCTGGATCGACACCCCTTACACTGAAGCTTTCTTT. This gives the protein CAWIDTPYTEAFF. The V gene is TRBV30, the J gene TRBJ1-1; no firm D call. CDR3 length: 13 residues. The germline CDR1 and CDR2 sequences are GTSNPN and SVGIG (reference sequence). Trimming shortened V by 4 bases and J by 3 bases, and 12 bases separated the two germline ends.

This chain connects TRBV15 to TRBJ1-4, with D maybe TRBD1 (6 bases). CDR3 size: 14 residues. Looked up from germline, CDR1 is LNHNV and CDR2 is YYDKDF (reference sequence). Trimming removed 2 bases at V and 5 bases at J, with 9 bases between. In nucleotides, the CDR3 is TGTGCCACCAGCAGAAACAGGGTGAATGAAAAACTGTTTTTT. It encodes CATSRNRVNEKLFF.